Below, one TCR beta chain is given with its context. Its matching antigen is unknown. Trimming cost V 2 bases and J 6 bases, with 9 bases left between them. Germline CDR1 SGHTA, CDR2 FQGNSA. This CDR3 has 13 amino acids. The method was immunoSEQ multiplex PCR; TCRdb's version includes in-frame clones alone and lacks a portion of them. The sample comprises more than 110,000 clones, roughly nine tenths of which are singletons, and about 2.7% rests with the top ten. This sample is part of a study of cytomegalovirus exposure and HLA in healthy donors. The validation cohort, a group of 130 or so subjects, included the donors and was separate from the roughly 700-subject first cohort. Findings and caveats of the study: Cytomegalovirus status was reportedly diagnosed by the classifier with high specificity and sensitivity.

V usage is TRBV7-2 and J usage is TRBJ2-3; D gene ambiguous. Sequencing was done on a sample of PBMCs. This TCR was recovered from a man between 18 and 29 years old in good health and CMV-seronegative. The DNA for the CDR3 is TGTGCCAGCAGCTTATCGCCTACTGATACGCAGTATTTT. This encodes CASSLSPTDTQYF.